This T cell receptor (beta chain) was sequenced for a study of cytomegalovirus exposure and HLA in healthy donors. Primers: 60 Vbeta forward and 13 Jbeta reverse. Some clones are missing from TCRdb's copy, which holds only in-frame ones; the method was immunoSEQ multiplex PCR. This sample carries about 79,000 clones, 70% to 85% of them seen once, and the ten largest clones take over 7.5%. This CDR3 contains 15 residues. Germline values: CDR1 SQVTM, CDR2 ANQGSEA. Unmatched junction bases numbered 9, after V lost 5 bases and J lost 5 bases. Sequencing was performed on PBMCs. The genes are TRBV29-1 and TRBJ2-5; 12 bases are a match to TRBD1. This receptor was taken from a man between 35 and 55 years old in good health and CMV-seropositive. The CDR3 protein is CSVTGTGGSQETQYF. The CDR3 nucleotides are TGCAGCGTTACCGGGACAGGGGGCAGTCAGGAGACCCAGTACTTC.